This T cell receptor (beta chain) was recorded in a study of blood T cells in healthy people across ages. A second PCR of about 7 to 12 cycles used a sample-barcoded 5' primer and a J-beta primer mix. TCRdb independently ran MiXCR on the 5' RACE reads; one entry per CDR3 protein. The sample holds more than 900,000 distinct CDR3 sequences, almost 25% seen once. The same sample was also studied in work on T cells of mothers and their children.

Source material: blood. The clonotype originates from a girl aged 2-10 years in good health.

The CDR3 DNA sequence: TGTGCTAGTGGTTATCGGACGTCCGATGAGCAGTTCTTC. Protein product: CASGYRTSDEQFF. This rearrangement joins TRBV12-5 to TRBJ2-5; D is undetermined. The J call may be in error: the DNA end matches TRBJ2-1 better. In germline, CDR1 is LGHNT, CDR2 FRNRAP. This CDR3 has 13 amino acids.